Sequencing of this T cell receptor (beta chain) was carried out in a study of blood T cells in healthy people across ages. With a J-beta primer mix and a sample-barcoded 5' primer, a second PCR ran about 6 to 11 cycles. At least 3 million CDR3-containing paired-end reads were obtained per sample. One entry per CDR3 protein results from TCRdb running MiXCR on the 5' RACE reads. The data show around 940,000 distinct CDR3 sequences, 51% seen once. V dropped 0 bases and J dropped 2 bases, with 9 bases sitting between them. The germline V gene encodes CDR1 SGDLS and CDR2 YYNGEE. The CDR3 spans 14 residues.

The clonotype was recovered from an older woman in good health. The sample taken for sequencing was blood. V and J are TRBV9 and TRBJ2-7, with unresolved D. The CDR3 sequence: CASSVGGGTYEQYF. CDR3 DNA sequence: TGTGCCAGCAGCGTAGGCGGCGGAACCTACGAGCAGTACTTC.